This T cell receptor beta chain was sequenced in a study of Tregs in tolerant kidney transplant recipients. This clone was observed a handful of times. The antigen is undetermined. General observations from the study: The most relevant donor-specific Treg TCRbeta repertoire apparently came from expansion with activated donor B cells.

The nonmyeloablative bone marrow transplants came from related graft donors, with transient mixed chimerism. Unstimulated regulatory T cells (CD4+CD25+CD127-), CD4+CD25- non-regulatory cells, CD4 and CD8 cells were FACS-sorted from thawed PBMCs. Generated by immunoSEQ multiplex PCR, the TCRdb table keeps only in-frame clones and is missing some. This table holds around 61,000 clones, about 90% found once. This sequence was found in a human patient who received a combined kidney and bone marrow transplant. Some T cells here may be from the graft donor. The sequenced sample was CD4+ T cells from blood (PBMCs), obtained 6 months after the transplant.

CDR3: CASSPKDRVETQYF. CDR3 in DNA: TGTGCCAGCTCACCAAAGGACAGGGTTGAGACCCAGTACTTC. The rearrangement joins TRBV18 to TRBJ2-5; the match to TRBD1 covers 8 bases. CDR1 is KGHSH, CDR2 LQKENI, per germline. Trimming cost V 2 bases and J 5 bases; bases outside gene matches: 4. The CDR3 is made up of 14 amino acids. Together with reference TRBV18 and TRBJ2-5, the CDR3 gives the full variable domain: NAGVMQNPRHLVRRRGQEARLRCSPMKGHSHVYWYRQLPEEGLKFMVYLQKENIIDESGMPKERFSAEFPKEGPSILRIQQVVRGDSAAYFCASSPKDRVETQYFGPGTRLLVL.